The next 13 T cell receptor beta chains were all read from a single sample in a study of T cells after yellow fever vaccination. TCRdb ran MiXCR on the 5' RACE reads and lists one entry per CDR3 protein. The data show around 300,000 distinct CDR3 sequences, roughly 4.3% seen once. The specimen comprised PBMCs, sampled 15 days after the yellow fever booster vaccination. These receptors originate from a man in his late teens or twenties who received the YFV17D yellow fever vaccine.

This clonotype was observed at least ten times. The chain has TRBV7-3 and TRBJ2-3; D may be TRBD1 or TRBD2 (6 bases each). The CDR3 has 15 residues. The germline V gene encodes CDR1 SGHTA and CDR2 FQGTGA. V lost 0 bases and J lost 2, with 9 bases in between. CDR3 nucleotide sequence: TGTGCCAGCAGCTTAACAGGGGGGTTCACAGATACGCAGTATTTT. This sequence encodes CASSLTGGFTDTQYF.

This clonotype appeared many times. The chain uses TRBV5-4 and TRBJ2-2; a weak D match, TRBD2 (6 bases). The germline V gene encodes CDR1 SGHNT and CDR2 YYREEE (reference sequence). This CDR3 comprises 15 residues. V was cut by 2 bases and J by 2 bases, with 10 bases left in between. The CDR3, as DNA: TGTGCCAGCAGCTTCGGAGGGAGCAACACCGGGGAGCTGTTTTTT. It encodes CASSFGGSNTGELFF.

This clonotype showed up many times. The chain joins TRBV6-2 or TRBV6-3 to TRBJ2-1, with D unclear. This CDR3 is built from 11 residues. Germline values: CDR1 MNHEY, CDR2 SVGEGT. V was trimmed by 6 bases and J by 9 bases, leaving 9 bases between them. The chain's CDR3 is CASSLLGEQFF. The CDR3 bases are TGTGCCAGCAGCCTCTTAGGTGAGCAGTTCTTC.

The chain recombines TRBV6-5 with TRBJ1-4, with TRBD1 identical over 9 bases. CDR1 and CDR2 from the germline V gene are MNHEY and SVGAGI. The CDR3 extends over 14 amino acids. J gave up 7 bases and V 4 bases, and 4 bases lay outside the gene matches. CDR3 sequence: CASSSGTGPEKLFF. The CDR3 region has the DNA TGTGCCAGCAGTTCCGGGACAGGGCCTGAAAAACTGTTTTTT.

This clonotype was seen ten or more times. This chain uses TRBV9 with TRBJ2-3; a possible D gene is TRBD2 (6 bases). Germline CDR1 reads SGDLS; CDR2 reads YYNGEE. Trimming took 2 bases from V and 4 from J, leaving 23 bases between them. This CDR3 region has 18 residues. Here the CDR3 reads CASSVGLGGSKRPDTQYF. In DNA, the CDR3 is TGTGCCAGCAGCGTCGGACTCGGAGGGAGCAAACGCCCAGATACGCAGTATTTT. The full variable domain, its missing parts supplied by reference TRBV9 and TRBJ2-3, is DSGVTQTPKHLITATGQRVTLRCSPRSGDLSVYWYQQSLDQGLQFLIQYYNGEERAKGNILERFSAQQFPDLHSELNLSSLELGDSALYFCASSVGLGGSKRPDTQYFGPGTRLTVL.

V gene TRBV6-2 or TRBV6-3 combines with J gene TRBJ1-1; D uncertain. Germline V gives CDR1 MNHEY, CDR2 SVGEGT. V was pared by 2 bases and J by 1 base, with 5 bases between. This CDR3 region has 13 residues. The CDR3 nucleotides are TGTGCCAGCAGTTACAATAGGAACACTGAAGCTTTCTTT. Its translation is CASSYNRNTEAFF.

As concerns this clonotype: This could be a read error, since a much larger clone is one nucleotide away. The chain recombines TRBV6-1 with TRBJ2-5, with TRBD2 matching 11 bases. This CDR3 has 15 residues. The V segment lost 8 bases and the J segment 6 bases; nucleotides outside the gene matches: 11. Germline V gene sequence: CDR1 MNHNS, CDR2 SASEGT. The CDR3 is CASGGTLAGGKTQYF. The CDR3 DNA follows: TGTGCCAGCGGTGGAACGCTAGCGGGGGGAAAGACCCAGTACTTC.

This clonotype came up many times. This chain links TRBV20-1 with TRBJ1-2, with 7 bases lining up with TRBD1. V lost 6 bases, J lost 5 bases, and 9 bases stayed unmatched. The CDR3 covers 13 residues. Germline assignment: CDR1 DFQATT and CDR2 SNEGSKA (reference sequence). DNA of the CDR3: TGCAGTGCGCGGGTAGCAGGGGGTTATGGCTACACCTTC. Translated: CSARVAGGYGYTF.

This clonotype was observed many times. The chain links TRBV29-1 to TRBJ2-3; 9 bases are shared with TRBD2. Per the germline V gene, CDR1 is SQVTM and CDR2 is ANQGSEA. V was clipped by 5 bases and J by 7 bases; unmatched bases: 10. This CDR3 is 14 amino acids long. CDR3 protein: CSVTSGGTRNTQYF. CDR3 nucleotide sequence: TGCAGCGTTACCAGCGGGGGGACAAGAAATACGCAGTATTTT.

This clonotype was detected ten times or more. The rearrangement uses TRBV12-3 or TRBV12-4 and TRBJ2-5, with D unresolved. The V gene lost 6 bases and the J gene lost 5 bases, with 13 bases spanning the gap. The CDR3 has 13 amino acids. The CDR3 bases are TGTGCCAGCAGCTGGATCGTCGGGGAGACCCAGTACTTC. Translating it yields CASSWIVGETQYF.

This clonotype was observed a handful of times. The chain has TRBV7-2 and TRBJ2-3, with TRBD2 as a possible D gene (5 bases). From germline, CDR1 is SGHTA and CDR2 FQGNSA. Trimming left V 9 bases short and J 0 bases short, with 13 bases between. This CDR3 spans 14 amino acids. The CDR3 region has the DNA TGTGCCAGTAGCGCACGGACTAGCACAGATACGCAGTATTTT. Its protein is CASSARTSTDTQYF.

This clonotype was seen a single time. A much larger clone differs by one base, so this may be a read error. J is TRBJ1-1 and V is TRBV10-3; tentative D call: TRBD1 (5 bases). The CDR3 consists of 15 residues. Per the germline V gene, CDR1 is ENHRY and CDR2 is SYGVKD. CDR3 loop: CAFSEDIGTRTEAFF. CDR3 DNA: TGTGCCTTCAGTGAGGATATAGGGACTCGCACTGAAGCTTTCTTT.

The V and J genes are TRBV30 and TRBJ2-2; D is unclear. This CDR3 spans 11 amino acids. The ends were cut back, 2 bases at V and 4 bases at J, with 2 bases in the middle. The V gene's germline CDR1 is GTSNPN and CDR2 SVGIG (reference sequence). CDR3 DNA: TGTGCCTGGAGTTTCACCGGGGAGCTGTTTTTT. This sequence encodes CAWSFTGELFF.